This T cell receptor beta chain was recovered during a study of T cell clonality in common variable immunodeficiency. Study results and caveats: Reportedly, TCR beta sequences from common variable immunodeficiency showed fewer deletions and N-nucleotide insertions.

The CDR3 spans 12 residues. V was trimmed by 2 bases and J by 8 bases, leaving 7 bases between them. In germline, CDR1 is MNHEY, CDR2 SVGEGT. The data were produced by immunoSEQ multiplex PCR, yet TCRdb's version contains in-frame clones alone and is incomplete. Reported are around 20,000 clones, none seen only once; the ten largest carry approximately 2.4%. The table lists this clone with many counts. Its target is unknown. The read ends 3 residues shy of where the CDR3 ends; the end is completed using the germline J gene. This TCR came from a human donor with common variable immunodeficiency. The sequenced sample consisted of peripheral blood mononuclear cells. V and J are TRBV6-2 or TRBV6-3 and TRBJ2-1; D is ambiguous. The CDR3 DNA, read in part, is TGTGCCAGCAGTTACGTGGGCCATGAG. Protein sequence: CASSYVGHE. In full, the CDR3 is CASSYVGHEQFF.